These 24 T cell receptor beta chains share one sample of origin, sequenced in a study of blood T cell repertoires in COVID-19. Only in-frame clones appear in the TCRdb table, and some are missing; sequencing was by immunoSEQ multiplex PCR. The table records 15,000 to 20,000 clones, around nine tenths of them present only once. Sequencing input: peripheral blood. The receptors shown here come from a human donor in a cohort sampled during active COVID-19.

The gene calls are TRBV3-1 (or the pseudogene TRBV3-2) and TRBJ2-1; D perhaps matches TRBD2 (6 bases). CDR3 length: 12 residues. With 1 base removed from V and 12 bases from J, the gap between germline ends came to 10 bases. Germline CDR1 and CDR2: LGHDT and YNNKEL (reference sequence). The CDR3 bases are TGTGCCAGCAGCCAAGCTAGCGAAAGGCAGTTCTTC. Translated, it gives CASSQASERQFF.

The chain employs TRBV2 and TRBJ1-6; D remains unclear. Trimming pared 6 bases from V and 8 bases from J, leaving 14 bases between. CDR1 and CDR2 (germline): SNHLY, FYNNEI. CDR3 length: 14 residues. The CDR3 bases are TGTGCCAGCAGGGGCCCCGGGATGGATTCACCCCTCCACTTT. Translated, it gives CASRGPGMDSPLHF. Filled out from reference TRBV2 and TRBJ1-6, the complete variable domain reads EPEVTQTPSHQVTQMGQEVILRCVPISNHLYFYWYRQILGQKVEFLVSFYNNEISEKSEIFDDQFSVERPDGSNFTLKIRSTKLEDSAMYFCASRGPGMDSPLHFGNGTRLTVT.

This sequence joins TRBV27 and TRBJ2-1; TRBD2 agrees at 9 bases. Per the germline V gene, CDR1 is MNHEY and CDR2 is SMNVEV (reference sequence). The CDR3 is 14 amino acids. V shed 7 bases and J 4 bases; nucleotides not matched to a gene: 5. The chain's CDR3 is CASMKRGAYNEQFF. As DNA, the CDR3 is TGTGCCAGCATGAAGCGGGGGGCTTACAATGAGCAGTTCTTC.

Written as DNA, the CDR3 is TGTGCCAGCAGTTCAAGCGGGGGACCCCTTTCCGAGCAGTACTTC. Translated, it gives CASSSSGGPLSEQYF. The chain recombines TRBV27 with TRBJ2-7; 8 nucleotides agree with TRBD2. Germline CDR1 and CDR2: MNHEY and SMNVEV (reference sequence). This CDR3 comprises 15 residues. V lost 4 bases, J lost 6 bases, and 11 bases stayed unmatched.

This chain uses TRBV18 with TRBJ2-3; TRBD1 agrees at 7 bases. Trimming took 3 bases from V and 3 from J; bases not matched to a gene: 18. Per the germline V gene, CDR1 is KGHSH and CDR2 is LQKENI. The CDR3 has 19 amino acids. The CDR3 bases are TGTGCCAGCTCACCGAACAGGGGAGAGCAGGTTGTGGTTACAGATACGCAGTATTTT. It codes for CASSPNRGEQVVVTDTQYF.

The chain has TRBV6-5 and TRBJ2-7; TRBD1 is a possible D gene (5 bases). Trimming removed 2 bases at V and 3 bases at J, with 11 bases between. Germline V lookup: CDR1 MNHEY, CDR2 SVGAGI. CDR3 length equals 14 residues. The DNA for the CDR3 is TGTGCCAGCAGTTACCAGGGTAGGCTCTACGAGCAGTACTTC. It translates to CASSYQGRLYEQYF.

In its sample, this clone was seen once. This sequence joins TRBV7-3 and TRBJ2-6; 9 nucleotides line up with TRBD1. Germline V lookup: CDR1 SGHTA, CDR2 FQGTGA. CDR3 length: 18 residues. J lost 0 bases, V lost 5 bases, and 8 bases had no gene match. The CDR3 spells CASSLGTGSLSGANVLTF. The DNA for the CDR3 is TGTGCCAGCAGCCTCGGGACAGGGTCCCTCTCTGGGGCCAACGTCCTGACTTTC. Full variable domain (missing parts from reference TRBV7-3 and TRBJ2-6): GAGVSQTPSNKVTEKGKYVELRCDPISGHTALYWYRQSLGQGPEFLIYFQGTGAADDSGLPNDRFFAVRPEGSVSTLKIQRTERGDSAVYLCASSLGTGSLSGANVLTFGAGSRLTVL.

This clone came up once. The rearrangement links TRBV5-8 to TRBJ2-2; unclear D gene. CDR3 length: 12 amino acids. From germline, CDR1 is SGHTS and CDR2 YDEGEE. The V end lost 4 bases, the J end lost 9 bases, and 10 bases lay between the germline ends. The CDR3, as DNA: TGTGCCAGCAGCCTGGCAATCCGGGAGCTGTTTTTT. It encodes CASSLAIRELFF.

The sample holds one count of this clone. The CDR3 here is CASSGYAGGITDTQYF. The CDR3 coding sequence is TGTGCCAGCAGTGGGTACGCGGGGGGGATCACAGATACGCAGTATTTT. The chain combines TRBV6-1 with TRBJ2-3; 9 positions agree with TRBD2. Germline V gene sequence: CDR1 MNHNS, CDR2 SASEGT. The CDR3 length is 16 residues. After removal of 4 bases from V and 2 bases from J, the junction contained 7 bases not matched to a gene.

V and J are TRBV6-5 and TRBJ2-5, with TRBD2 as a possible D gene (6 bases). The CDR3 length is 13 residues. Germline V gene data show CDR1 as MNHEY and CDR2 as SVGAGI. V was pared by 2 bases and J by 5 bases, with 9 bases between. The CDR3 nucleotides are TGTGCCAGCAGTTACGCTGGGGGGGAGACCCAGTACTTC. The encoded protein is CASSYAGGETQYF.

The genes are TRBV12-5 and TRBJ2-5; D perhaps matches TRBD2 (5 bases). CDR3 length equals 14 residues. In germline, CDR1 is LGHNT, CDR2 FRNRAP. V lost 1 base to trimming and J lost 5 bases, with 11 bases between them. CDR3 residues: CASGLETLVETQYF. The CDR3 region has the DNA TGTGCTAGTGGTTTGGAAACACTAGTGGAGACCCAGTACTTC.

The V call is TRBV7-9, the J call TRBJ2-1; D gene uncertain. Germline V gives CDR1 SEHNR, CDR2 FQNEAQ (reference sequence). V was clipped by 4 bases and J by 7 bases, with 14 bases between them. This CDR3 comprises 14 residues. The CDR3 sequence is CASSSYWANNEQFF. The CDR3, as DNA: TGTGCCAGCAGCTCCTACTGGGCAAATAATGAGCAGTTCTTC.

The rearrangement joins TRBV18 to TRBJ2-7; TRBD2 might be the D (5 bases). CDR3 length: 14 amino acids. Germline V lookup: CDR1 KGHSH, CDR2 LQKENI. The V end lost 3 bases, the J end lost 4 bases, and 13 bases lay between the germline ends. The CDR3 region is CASSPRTSSYEQYF. The CDR3 DNA is TGTGCCAGCTCACCCCGGACTTCGTCGTACGAGCAGTACTTC.

CDR3 region: CASSTGLVGGELFF. CDR3 DNA sequence: TGCGCCAGCAGCACCGGACTAGTTGGCGGGGAGCTGTTTTTT. The chain couples TRBV5-1 to TRBJ2-2; 7 bases match TRBD2. V was pared by 4 bases and J by 7 bases, with 7 bases of the junction left unmatched. The CDR3 length is 14 residues. Looked up from germline, CDR1 is SGHRS and CDR2 is YFSETQ.

The chain uses TRBV2 and TRBJ1-2; tentatively, D is TRBD1 (5 bases). This CDR3 spans 15 amino acids. V lost 5 bases and J lost 3, with 16 bases in between. Germline lookup yields CDR1 SNHLY and CDR2 FYNNEI. CDR3 bases: TGTGCCAGCAGTTACGGCCAGGGTAGAGACTATGGCTACACCTTC. Protein: CASSYGQGRDYGYTF.

The V gene is TRBV3-1 (or the pseudogene TRBV3-2), the J gene TRBJ2-7, with TRBD2 identical over 11 bases. The V segment lost 6 bases and the J segment 2 bases; nucleotides outside the gene matches: 6. In germline, CDR1 is LGHDT, CDR2 YNNKEL (reference sequence). The length of the CDR3 is 15 residues. CDR3 nucleotide sequence: TGTGCCAGCAGGTATAGCGGGGGGGCGCCCTACGAGCAGTACTTC. It encodes CASRYSGGAPYEQYF.

The chain carries TRBV6-6 and TRBJ2-3; a possible D gene is TRBD1 (6 bases). The germline V gene has CDR1 MNHNY and CDR2 SVGAGI (reference sequence). Trimming cost V 7 bases and J 1 base, with 9 bases left between them. The CDR3 is 13 amino acids. CDR3 sequence reads: CASTRQGTDTQYF. Here the CDR3 DNA reads TGTGCCAGCACACGACAGGGCACAGATACGCAGTATTTT.

The V gene is TRBV19, the J gene TRBJ2-3, with 7 bases lining up with TRBD1. V shed 5 bases and J 4 bases; nucleotides not matched to a gene: 3. The CDR3 has 13 amino acids. Germline CDR1 LNHDA, CDR2 SQIVND (reference sequence). The CDR3 bases are TGTGCCAGTAGTGGCCAGGGGGCAGATACGCAGTATTTT. Residues: CASSGQGADTQYF.

This chain joins TRBV4-1 and TRBJ2-7; TRBD2 matches at 11 bases. Germline-derived CDR1 and CDR2 are MGHRA and YSYEKL. This CDR3 has 17 amino acids. V lost 7 bases and J lost 3; bases outside the gene matches: 14. The CDR3 DNA reads as TGCGCCAGCAAGGTATCGGTACTAGCGGGAGCACTCTACGAGCAGTACTTC. This codes for CASKVSVLAGALYEQYF.

The count of this clone is one. The chain employs TRBV15 and TRBJ1-1, with a tentative D call TRBD1 (5 bases). CDR3 length: 13 residues. The germline V gene has CDR1 LNHNV and CDR2 YYDKDF (reference sequence). Trimming removed 1 base at V and 6 bases at J, with 9 bases between. The CDR3 loop is CATSRVKGSEAFF. The CDR3 bases are TGTGCCACCAGCAGAGTTAAGGGGTCTGAAGCTTTCTTT.

This clone was seen a few times. The chain uses TRBV2 and TRBJ1-3; D is undetermined. V was cut by 5 bases and J by 0 bases, with 11 bases left in between. This CDR3 spans 15 amino acids. Germline V gives CDR1 SNHLY, CDR2 FYNNEI. The CDR3 region is CASSLSDSSGNTIYF. As DNA, the CDR3 is TGTGCCAGCAGTTTAAGTGACTCCTCTGGAAACACCATATATTTT.

The rearrangement uses TRBV7-2 and TRBJ2-3; D is perhaps TRBD1 (5 bases). CDR3 length: 13 residues. Germline CDR1 reads SGHTA; CDR2 reads FQGNSA. Trimming removed 9 bases from V and 2 bases from J, with 12 bases in between. The DNA for the CDR3 is TGTGCCAGTTCACAGGTATTCACAGATACGCAGTATTTT. This sequence encodes CASSQVFTDTQYF. Based on the CDR3 plus reference TRBV7-2 and TRBJ2-3, the full variable domain is GAGVSQSPSNKVTEKGKDVELRCDPISGHTALYWYRQSLGQGLEFLIYFQGNSAPDKSGLPSDRFSAERTGGSVSTLTIQRTQQEDSAVYLCASSQVFTDTQYFGPGTRLTVL.

V is TRBV28 and J is TRBJ1-5; D perhaps matches TRBD1 (5 bases). Looked up from germline, CDR1 is MDHEN and CDR2 is SYDVKM. Trimming cost V 2 bases and J 3 bases, with 11 bases left between them. CDR3 length: 15 residues. CDR3 bases: TGTGCCAGCAGTTTACGACAGACCTCCAATCAGCCCCAGCATTTT. Translation: CASSLRQTSNQPQHF.

A single count supports this clone. V gene TRBV6-2 or TRBV6-3 combines with J gene TRBJ2-3, with 14 bases aligning to TRBD2. Germline trimming cut 5 bases from V and 3 bases from J; bases unmatched to any gene: 13. The length of the CDR3 is 19 residues. CDR1 and CDR2 (germline): MNHEY, SVGEGT. The CDR3 nucleotides are TGTGCCAGCAGTAATCGGTTGGGACTAGCGGGAGTGTTTACAGATACGCAGTATTTT. Its translation: CASSNRLGLAGVFTDTQYF.